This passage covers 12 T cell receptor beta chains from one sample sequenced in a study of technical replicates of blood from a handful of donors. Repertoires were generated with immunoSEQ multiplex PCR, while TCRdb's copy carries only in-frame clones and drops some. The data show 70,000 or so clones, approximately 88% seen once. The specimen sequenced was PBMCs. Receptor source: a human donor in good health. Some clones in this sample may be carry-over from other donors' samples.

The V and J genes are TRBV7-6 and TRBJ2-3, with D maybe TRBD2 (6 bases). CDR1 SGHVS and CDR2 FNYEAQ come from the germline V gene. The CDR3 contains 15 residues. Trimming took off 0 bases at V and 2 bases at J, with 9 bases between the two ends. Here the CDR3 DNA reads TGTGCCAGCAGCTTAGCGGGACTGCACACAGATACGCAGTATTTT. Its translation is CASSLAGLHTDTQYF.

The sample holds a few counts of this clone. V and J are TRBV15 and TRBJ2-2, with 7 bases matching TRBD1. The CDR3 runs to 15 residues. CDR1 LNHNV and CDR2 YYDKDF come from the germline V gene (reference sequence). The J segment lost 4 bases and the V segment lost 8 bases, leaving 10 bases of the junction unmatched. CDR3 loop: CATRGQGVGTGELFF. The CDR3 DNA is TGTGCCACCCGCGGGCAGGGGGTGGGCACCGGGGAGCTGTTTTTT.

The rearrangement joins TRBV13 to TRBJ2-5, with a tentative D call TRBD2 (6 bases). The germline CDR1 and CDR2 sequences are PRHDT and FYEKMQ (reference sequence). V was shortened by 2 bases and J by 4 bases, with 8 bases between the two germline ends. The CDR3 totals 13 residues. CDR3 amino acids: CASSLRLVETQYF. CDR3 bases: TGTGCCAGCAGCTTACGACTAGTAGAGACCCAGTACTTC. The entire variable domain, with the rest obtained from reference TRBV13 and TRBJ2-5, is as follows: AAGVIQSPRHLIKEKRETATLKCYPIPRHDTVYWYQQGPGQDPQFLISFYEKMQSDKGSIPDRFSAQQFSDYHSELNMSSLELGDSALYFCASSLRLVETQYFGPGTRLLVL.

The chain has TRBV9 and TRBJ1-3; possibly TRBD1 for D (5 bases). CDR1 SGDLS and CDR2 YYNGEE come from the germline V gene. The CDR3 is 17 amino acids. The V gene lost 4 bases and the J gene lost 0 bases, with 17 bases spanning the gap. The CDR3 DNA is TGTGCCAGCAGCCCGACCCTCTGGGGGGGCTCTGGAAACACCATATATTTT. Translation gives CASSPTLWGGSGNTIYF.

In DNA, the CDR3 is TGCGCCAGCAGCCCGACGGGGGTCTCTGGGGCCAACGTCCTGACTTTC. The encoded protein is CASSPTGVSGANVLTF. The rearrangement joins TRBV5-1 to TRBJ2-6; D is perhaps TRBD2 (6 bases). V shed 4 bases and J shed 0 bases, with 11 bases lying between them. Germline V gene data show CDR1 as SGHRS and CDR2 as YFSETQ. There are 16 residues in the CDR3.

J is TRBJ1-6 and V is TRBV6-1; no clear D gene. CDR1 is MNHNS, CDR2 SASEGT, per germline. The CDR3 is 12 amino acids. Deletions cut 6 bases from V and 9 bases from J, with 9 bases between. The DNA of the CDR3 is TGTGCCAGCAGCATCAACAGTTCACCCCTCCACTTT. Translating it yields CASSINSSPLHF.

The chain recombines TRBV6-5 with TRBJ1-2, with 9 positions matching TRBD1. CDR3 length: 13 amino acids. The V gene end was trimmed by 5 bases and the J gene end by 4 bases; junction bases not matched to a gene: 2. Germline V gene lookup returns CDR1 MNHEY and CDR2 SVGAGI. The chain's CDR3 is CASSMDRGYGYTF. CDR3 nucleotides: TGTGCCAGCAGTATGGACAGGGGCTATGGCTACACCTTC.

CDR3 coding DNA: TGTGCCAGCTCCAGGACAGGCAACTACAATGAGCAGTTCTTC. Translated: CASSRTGNYNEQFF. The chain couples TRBV5-4 to TRBJ2-1; 7 bases are a match to TRBD1. The V segment lost 7 bases and the J segment 3 bases; nucleotides outside the gene matches: 7. Germline V lookup: CDR1 SGHNT, CDR2 YYREEE (reference sequence). CDR3 length equals 14 residues.

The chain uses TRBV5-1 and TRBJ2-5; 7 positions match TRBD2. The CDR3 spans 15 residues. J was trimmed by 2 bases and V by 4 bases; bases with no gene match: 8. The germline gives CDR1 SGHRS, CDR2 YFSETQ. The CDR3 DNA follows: TGCGCCAGCAGCCTGAATGTGGGAGGGCAAGAGACCCAGTACTTC. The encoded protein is CASSLNVGGQETQYF.

CDR3 region: CASSPSGTAGETQYF. As DNA, the CDR3 is TGTGCCAGCTCACCATCCGGGACAGCAGGAGAGACCCAGTACTTC. The V and J genes are TRBV18 and TRBJ2-5; 7 bases map to TRBD1. This CDR3 is 15 amino acids long. With V trimmed by 2 bases and J by 4 bases, 7 bases remained unmatched. The germline V gene encodes CDR1 KGHSH and CDR2 LQKENI.

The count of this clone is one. The CDR3 loop reads CASPHDGREGEQYF. Here the CDR3 DNA reads TGTGCCAGCCCCCACGACGGACGGGAGGGCGAGCAGTACTTC. This chain connects TRBV27 to TRBJ2-7, with 8 bases matching TRBD2. Germline V lookup: CDR1 MNHEY, CDR2 SMNVEV (reference sequence). J lost 6 bases, V lost 8 bases, and 12 bases had no gene match. The CDR3 length is 14 residues.

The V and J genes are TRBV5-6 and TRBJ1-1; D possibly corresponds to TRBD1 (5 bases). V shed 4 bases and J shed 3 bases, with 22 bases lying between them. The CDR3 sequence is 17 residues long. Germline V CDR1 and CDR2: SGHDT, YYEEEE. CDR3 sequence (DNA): TGTGCCAGCAGCGAGGGACGGGGGGAAATTGGGTACACTGAAGCTTTCTTT. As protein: CASSEGRGEIGYTEAFF.